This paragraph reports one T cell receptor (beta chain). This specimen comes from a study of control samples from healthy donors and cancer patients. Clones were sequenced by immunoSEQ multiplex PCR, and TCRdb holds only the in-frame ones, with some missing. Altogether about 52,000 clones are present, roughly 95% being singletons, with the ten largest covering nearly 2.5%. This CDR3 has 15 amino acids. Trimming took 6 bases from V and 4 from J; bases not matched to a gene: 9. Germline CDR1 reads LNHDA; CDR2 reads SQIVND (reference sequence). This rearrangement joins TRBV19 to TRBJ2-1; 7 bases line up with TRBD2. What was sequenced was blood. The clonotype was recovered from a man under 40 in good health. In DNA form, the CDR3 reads TGTGCCAGTAGCCCGGGACTACTCGTTTACAATGAGCAGTTCTTC. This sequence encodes CASSPGLLVYNEQFF.